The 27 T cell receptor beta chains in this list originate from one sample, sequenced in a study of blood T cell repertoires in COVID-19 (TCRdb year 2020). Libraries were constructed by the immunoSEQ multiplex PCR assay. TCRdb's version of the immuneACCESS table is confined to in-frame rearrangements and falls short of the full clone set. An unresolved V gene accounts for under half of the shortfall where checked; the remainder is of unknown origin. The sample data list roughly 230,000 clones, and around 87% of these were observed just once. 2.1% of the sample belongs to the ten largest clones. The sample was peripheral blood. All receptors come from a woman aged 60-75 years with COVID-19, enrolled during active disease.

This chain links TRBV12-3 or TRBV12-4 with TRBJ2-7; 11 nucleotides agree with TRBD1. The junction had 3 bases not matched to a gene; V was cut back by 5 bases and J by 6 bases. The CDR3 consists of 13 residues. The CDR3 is CASSPGTGGEQYF. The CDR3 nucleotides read TGTGCCAGCAGTCCGGGGACAGGGGGCGAGCAGTACTTC.

The CDR3 region is CASSPSIGTGDPRGAKNIQYF. The CDR3 DNA reads as TGTGCCAGCTCACCAAGTATTGGGACAGGGGACCCCCGGGGAGCCAAAAACATTCAGTACTTC. The chain joins TRBV18 to TRBJ2-4, with 10 bases identical to TRBD1. The V segment lost 2 bases and the J segment 0 bases; nucleotides outside the gene matches: 16. The CDR3 spans 21 residues. Per germline, CDR1 KGHSH and CDR2 LQKENI. The full variable domain, rest sourced from reference TRBV18 and TRBJ2-4, is NAGVMQNPRHLVRRRGQEARLRCSPMKGHSHVYWYRQLPEEGLKFMVYLQKENIIDESGMPKERFSAEFPKEGPSILRIQQVVRGDSAAYFCASSPSIGTGDPRGAKNIQYFGAGTRLSVL.

In nucleotides, the CDR3 is TGTGCCAGCAGTCTGCAGGCCTACGAGCAGTACTTC. Translation gives CASSLQAYEQYF. The chain has TRBV12-3 or TRBV12-4 and TRBJ2-7; D is uncertain. V shed 5 bases and J shed 2 bases, with 7 bases lying between them. This CDR3 contains 12 residues.

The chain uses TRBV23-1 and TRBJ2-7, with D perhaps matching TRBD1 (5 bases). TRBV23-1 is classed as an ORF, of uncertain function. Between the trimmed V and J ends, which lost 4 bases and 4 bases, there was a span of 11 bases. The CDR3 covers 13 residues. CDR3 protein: CASSLNPGYEQYF. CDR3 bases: TGCGCCAGCAGTCTTAACCCAGGGTACGAGCAGTACTTC.

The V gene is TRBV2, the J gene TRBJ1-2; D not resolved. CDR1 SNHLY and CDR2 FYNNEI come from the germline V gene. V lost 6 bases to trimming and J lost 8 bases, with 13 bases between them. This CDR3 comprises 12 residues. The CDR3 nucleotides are TGTGCCAGCAGCGAACGAGGGTACGGCTACACCTTC. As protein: CASSERGYGYTF.

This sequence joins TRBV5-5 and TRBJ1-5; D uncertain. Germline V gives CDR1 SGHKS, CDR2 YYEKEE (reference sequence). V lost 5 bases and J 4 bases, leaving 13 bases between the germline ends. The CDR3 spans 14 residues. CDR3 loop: CASSWSLENQPQHF. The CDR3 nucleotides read TGTGCCAGCAGTTGGTCCCTAGAGAATCAGCCCCAGCATTTT.

In DNA form, the CDR3 reads TGTGCCAGCTCACCGGAAATTCCGGGACAGGGGACAGGGGCCCAGTACTTC. Translating gives CASSPEIPGQGTGAQYF. V gene TRBV18 combines with J gene TRBJ2-5; 10 nucleotides match TRBD1. The CDR3 has 17 residues. The germline V gene has CDR1 KGHSH and CDR2 LQKENI. V lost 3 bases to trimming and J lost 9 bases; unmatched junction nucleotides: 16. The variable domain in full, completed from reference TRBV18 and TRBJ2-5, reads NAGVMQNPRHLVRRRGQEARLRCSPMKGHSHVYWYRQLPEEGLKFMVYLQKENIIDESGMPKERFSAEFPKEGPSILRIQQVVRGDSAAYFCASSPEIPGQGTGAQYFGPGTRLLVL.

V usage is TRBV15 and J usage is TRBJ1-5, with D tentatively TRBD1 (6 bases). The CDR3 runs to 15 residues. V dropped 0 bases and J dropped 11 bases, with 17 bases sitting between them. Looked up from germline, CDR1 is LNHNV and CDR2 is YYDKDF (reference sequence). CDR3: CATSRDPLQGRAQHF. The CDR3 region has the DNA TGTGCCACCAGCAGAGACCCGTTACAGGGCCGAGCCCAGCATTTT.

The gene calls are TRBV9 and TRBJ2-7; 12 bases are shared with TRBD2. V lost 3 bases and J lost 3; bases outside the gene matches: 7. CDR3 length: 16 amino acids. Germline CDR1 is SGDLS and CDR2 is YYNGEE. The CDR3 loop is CASSGTSGAQFYEQYF. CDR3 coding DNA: TGTGCCAGCAGCGGGACTAGCGGGGCTCAATTCTACGAGCAGTACTTC.

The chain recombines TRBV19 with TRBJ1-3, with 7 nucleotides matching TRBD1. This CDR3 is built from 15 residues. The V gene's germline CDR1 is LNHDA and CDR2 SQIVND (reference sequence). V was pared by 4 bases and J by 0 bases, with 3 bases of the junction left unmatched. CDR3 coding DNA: TGTGCCAGTAGTACAACAGGGGACTCTGGAAACACCATATATTTT. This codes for CASSTTGDSGNTIYF.

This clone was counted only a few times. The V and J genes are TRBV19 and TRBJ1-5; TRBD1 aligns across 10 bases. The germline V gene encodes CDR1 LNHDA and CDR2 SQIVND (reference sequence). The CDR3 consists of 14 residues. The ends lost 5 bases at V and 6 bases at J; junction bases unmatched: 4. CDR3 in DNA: TGTGCCAGTAGTGGGACAGGGGAATCTCAGCCCCAGCATTTT. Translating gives CASSGTGESQPQHF.

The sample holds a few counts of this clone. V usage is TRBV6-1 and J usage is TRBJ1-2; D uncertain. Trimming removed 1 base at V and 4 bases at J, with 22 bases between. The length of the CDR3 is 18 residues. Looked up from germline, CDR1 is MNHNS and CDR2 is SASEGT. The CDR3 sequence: CASSEVFLASLAGYGYTF. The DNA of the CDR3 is TGTGCCAGCAGTGAAGTATTTTTGGCATCCTTGGCGGGCTATGGCTACACCTTC.

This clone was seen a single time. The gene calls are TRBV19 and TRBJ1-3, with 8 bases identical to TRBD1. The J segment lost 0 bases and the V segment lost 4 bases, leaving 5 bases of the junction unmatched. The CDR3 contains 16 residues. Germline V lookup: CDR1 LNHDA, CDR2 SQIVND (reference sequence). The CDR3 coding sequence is TGTGCCAGTAGTAGAAGAGGGACAGGCTCTGGAAACACCATATATTTT. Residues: CASSRRGTGSGNTIYF.

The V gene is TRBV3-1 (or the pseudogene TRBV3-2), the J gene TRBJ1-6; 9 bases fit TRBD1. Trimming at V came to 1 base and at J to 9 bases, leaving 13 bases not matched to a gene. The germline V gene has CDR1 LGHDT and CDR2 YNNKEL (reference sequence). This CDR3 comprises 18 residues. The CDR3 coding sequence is TGTGCCAGCAGCCAAGGAACGCCGAACAGGGGGCGTATTTCACCCCTCCACTTT. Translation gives CASSQGTPNRGRISPLHF.

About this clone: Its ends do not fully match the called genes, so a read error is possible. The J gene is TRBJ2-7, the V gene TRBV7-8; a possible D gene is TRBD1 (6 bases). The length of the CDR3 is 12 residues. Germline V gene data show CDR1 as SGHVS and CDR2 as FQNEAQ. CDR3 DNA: TGTGCCAGCAGCTTAGCCCTAACAGGGACGCACTTC. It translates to CASSLALTGTHF.

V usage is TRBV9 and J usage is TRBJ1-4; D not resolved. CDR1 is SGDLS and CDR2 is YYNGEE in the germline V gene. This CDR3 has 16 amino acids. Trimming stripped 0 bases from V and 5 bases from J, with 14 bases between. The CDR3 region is CASSVGHSGINEKLFF. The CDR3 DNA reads TGTGCCAGCAGCGTAGGGCACAGCGGTATAAATGAAAAACTGTTTTTT.

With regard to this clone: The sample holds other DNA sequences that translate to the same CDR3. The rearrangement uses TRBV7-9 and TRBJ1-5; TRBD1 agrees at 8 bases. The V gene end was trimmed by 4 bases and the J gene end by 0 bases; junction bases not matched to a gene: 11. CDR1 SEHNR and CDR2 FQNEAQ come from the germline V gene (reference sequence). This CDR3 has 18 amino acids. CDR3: CASSSGQGFDHSNQPQHF. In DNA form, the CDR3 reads TGTGCCAGCAGCTCCGGACAGGGTTTCGACCATAGCAATCAGCCCCAGCATTTT. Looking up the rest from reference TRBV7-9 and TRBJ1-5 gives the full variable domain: DTGVSQNPRHKITKRGQNVTFRCDPISEHNRLYWYRQTLGQGPEFLTYFQNEAQLEKSRLLSDRFSAERPKGSFSTLEIQRTEQGDSAMYLCASSSGQGFDHSNQPQHFGDGTRLSIL.

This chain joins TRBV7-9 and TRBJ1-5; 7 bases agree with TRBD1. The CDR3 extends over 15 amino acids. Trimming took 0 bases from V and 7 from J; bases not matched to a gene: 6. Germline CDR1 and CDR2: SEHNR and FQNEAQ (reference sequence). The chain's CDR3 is CASSLAGRGRQPQHF. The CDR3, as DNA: TGTGCCAGCAGCTTAGCAGGCAGGGGGAGACAGCCCCAGCATTTT.

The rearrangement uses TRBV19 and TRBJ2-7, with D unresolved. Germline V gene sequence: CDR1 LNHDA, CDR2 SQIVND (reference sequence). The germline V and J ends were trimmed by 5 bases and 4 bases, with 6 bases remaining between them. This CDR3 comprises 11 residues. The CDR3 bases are TGTGCCAGTAGTTCAGATTACGAGCAGTACTTC. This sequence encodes CASSSDYEQYF.

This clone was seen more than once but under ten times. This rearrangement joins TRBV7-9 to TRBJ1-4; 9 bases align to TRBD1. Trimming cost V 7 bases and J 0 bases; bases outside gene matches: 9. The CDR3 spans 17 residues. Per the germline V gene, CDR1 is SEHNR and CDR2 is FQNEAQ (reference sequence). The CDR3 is CASIPTGGEATNEKLFF. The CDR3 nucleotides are TGTGCCAGCATCCCGACAGGGGGAGAGGCAACTAATGAAAAACTGTTTTTT.

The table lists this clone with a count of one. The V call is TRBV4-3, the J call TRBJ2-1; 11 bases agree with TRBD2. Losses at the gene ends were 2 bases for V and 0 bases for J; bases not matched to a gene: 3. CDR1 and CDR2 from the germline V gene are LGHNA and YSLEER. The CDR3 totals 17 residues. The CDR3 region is CASSQLAGGSSYNEQFF. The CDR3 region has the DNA TGCGCCAGCAGCCAATTAGCGGGGGGGTCCTCCTACAATGAGCAGTTCTTC.

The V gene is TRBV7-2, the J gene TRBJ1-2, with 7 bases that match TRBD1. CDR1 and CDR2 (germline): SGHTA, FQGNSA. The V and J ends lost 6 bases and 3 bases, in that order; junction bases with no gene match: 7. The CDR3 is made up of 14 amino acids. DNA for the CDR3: TGTGCCAGCAGGTCCCACAGGGGAGACTATGGCTACACCTTC. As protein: CASRSHRGDYGYTF.

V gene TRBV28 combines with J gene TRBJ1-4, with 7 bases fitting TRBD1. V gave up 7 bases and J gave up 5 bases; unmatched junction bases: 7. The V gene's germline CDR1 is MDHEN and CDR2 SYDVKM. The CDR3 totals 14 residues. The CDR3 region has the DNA TGTGCCAGCACCCGACAGGGACCCAATGAAAAACTGTTTTTT. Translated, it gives CASTRQGPNEKLFF.

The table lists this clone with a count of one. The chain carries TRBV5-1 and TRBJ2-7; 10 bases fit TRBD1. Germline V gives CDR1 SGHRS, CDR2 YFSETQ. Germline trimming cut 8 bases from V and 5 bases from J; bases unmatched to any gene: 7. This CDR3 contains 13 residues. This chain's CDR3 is CASPRDRGNEQYF. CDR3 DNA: TGCGCCAGTCCTCGGGACAGGGGTAACGAGCAGTACTTC.

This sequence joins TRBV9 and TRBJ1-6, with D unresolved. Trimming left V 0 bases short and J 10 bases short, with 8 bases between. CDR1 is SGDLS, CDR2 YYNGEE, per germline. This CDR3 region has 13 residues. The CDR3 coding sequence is TGTGCCAGCAGCGTAGACCAGTCCTCACCCCTCCACTTT. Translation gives CASSVDQSSPLHF. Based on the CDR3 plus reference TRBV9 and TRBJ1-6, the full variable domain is DSGVTQTPKHLITATGQRVTLRCSPRSGDLSVYWYQQSLDQGLQFLIQYYNGEERAKGNILERFSAQQFPDLHSELNLSSLELGDSALYFCASSVDQSSPLHFGNGTRLTVT.

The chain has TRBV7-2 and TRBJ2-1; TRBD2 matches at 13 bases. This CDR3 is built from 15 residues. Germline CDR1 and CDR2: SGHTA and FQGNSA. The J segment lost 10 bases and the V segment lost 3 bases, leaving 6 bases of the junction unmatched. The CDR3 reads CASSLRLAGGREQFF. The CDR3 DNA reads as TGTGCCAGCAGCTTGAGACTAGCGGGGGGTAGGGAGCAGTTCTTC.

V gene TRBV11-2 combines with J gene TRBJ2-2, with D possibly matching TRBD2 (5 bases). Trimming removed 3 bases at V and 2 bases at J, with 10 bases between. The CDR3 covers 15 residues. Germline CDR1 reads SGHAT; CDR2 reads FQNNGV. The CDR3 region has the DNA TGTGCCAGCAGCTTGCGGGTCAGAAACACCGGGGAGCTGTTTTTT. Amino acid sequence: CASSLRVRNTGELFF. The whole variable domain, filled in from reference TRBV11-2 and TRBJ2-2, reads EAGVAQSPRYKIIEKRQSVAFWCNPISGHATLYWYQQILGQGPKLLIQFQNNGVVDDSQLPKDRFSAERLKGVDSTLKIQPAKLEDSAVYLCASSLRVRNTGELFFGEGSRLTVL.